This is a list of T cell receptor beta chains from one sample in a study of graft-versus-host responses after intestinal transplantation. Profiling relied on immunoSEQ multiplex PCR, and the TCRdb table lists in-frame clones only, not all of them. The table shows approximately 63,000 clones, with around 90% occurring only once. The source was ileum tissue, collected less than 400 days after transplant. The source is a human patient who received an intestinal transplant, so some T cells may come from the graft donor. Each CDR3 is given with its conserved first and last residue. The D gene is left open where the match is weak.

d_gene: .; j_gene: TRBJ2-7; v_gene: TRBV29-1; CDR3nt: TGCAGCGTTGTAGGCTACTCCTACGAGCAGTACTTC; CDR3aa: CSVVGYSYEQYF
d_gene: TRBD1; j_gene: TRBJ2-7; v_gene: TRBV4-1; CDR3nt: TGCGCCAGCAGCCATCCAAGACAGGGGGTGATGGACGAGCAGTACTTC; CDR3aa: CASSHPRQGVMDEQYF
d_gene: .; j_gene: TRBJ2-7; v_gene: TRBV29-1; CDR3nt: TGCAGCGCTACAGGTACCTACGAGCAGTACTTC; CDR3aa: CSATGTYEQYF
d_gene: TRBD1; j_gene: TRBJ1-5; v_gene: TRBV6-1; CDR3nt: TGTGCCAGCAGTGATCACAGGGGGCCCGGCAATCAGCCCCAGCATTTT; CDR3aa: CASSDHRGPGNQPQHF
d_gene: .; j_gene: TRBJ2-5; v_gene: TRBV5-1; CDR3nt: TGCGCCAGCAGCCAGGAGGCGGTTTGGGCGCTCCAAGAGACCCAGTACTTC; CDR3aa: CASSQEAVWALQETQYF
d_gene: .; j_gene: TRBJ2-2; v_gene: TRBV6-5; CDR3nt: TGTGCCAGCAGTTCAGCGGGCTGGAGCACCGGGGAGCTGTTTTTT; CDR3aa: CASSSAGWSTGELFF
d_gene: TRBD1; j_gene: TRBJ1-2; v_gene: TRBV19; CDR3nt: TGTGCCAGTATCCCAGGGGGGAGGGTGGACTATGGCTACACCTTC; CDR3aa: CASIPGGRVDYGYTF
d_gene: .; j_gene: TRBJ2-2; v_gene: TRBV25-1; CDR3nt: TGTGCCAGCAGTGAATATTTTTCCGGGGAGCTGTTTTTT; CDR3aa: CASSEYFSGELFF
d_gene: .; j_gene: TRBJ1-5; v_gene: TRBV18; CDR3nt: TGTGCCAGCTCAGGAGCCTTCGGGGGCAATCAGCCCCAGCATTTT; CDR3aa: CASSGAFGGNQPQHF
d_gene: .; j_gene: TRBJ1-1; v_gene: TRBV5-5; CDR3nt: TGTGCCAGCAGCGCGATGGGGTACACTGAAGCTTTCTTT; CDR3aa: CASSAMGYTEAFF
d_gene: .; j_gene: TRBJ2-2; v_gene: TRBV28; CDR3nt: TGTGCCAGCGAGACTCGTCGGGTGGCGAACACCGGGGAGCTGTTTTTT; CDR3aa: CASETRRVANTGELFF
d_gene: .; j_gene: TRBJ2-2; v_gene: TRBV6-4; CDR3nt: TGTGCCAGCAGTGAGGGGTCGGACACCGGGGAGCTGTTTTTT; CDR3aa: CASSEGSDTGELFF
d_gene: .; j_gene: TRBJ1-1; v_gene: TRBV6-1; CDR3nt: TGTGCCAGCAGTGACGGGGGCATTCGTTACGCTTTCTTT; CDR3aa: CASSDGGIRYAFF
d_gene: .; j_gene: TRBJ2-1; v_gene: TRBV18; CDR3nt: TGTGCCAGCTCACCCGCTGGGGGAAATGAGCAGTTCTTC; CDR3aa: CASSPAGGNEQFF